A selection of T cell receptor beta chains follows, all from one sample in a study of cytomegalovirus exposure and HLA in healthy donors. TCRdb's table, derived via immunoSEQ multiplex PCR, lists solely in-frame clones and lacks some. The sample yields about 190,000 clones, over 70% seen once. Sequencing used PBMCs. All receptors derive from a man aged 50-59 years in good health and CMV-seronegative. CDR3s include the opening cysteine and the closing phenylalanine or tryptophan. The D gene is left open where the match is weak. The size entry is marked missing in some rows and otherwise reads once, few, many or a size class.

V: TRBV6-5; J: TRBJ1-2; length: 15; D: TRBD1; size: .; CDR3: CASSYKTGGKDGYTF; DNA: TGTGCCAGCAGTTACAAGACAGGGGGAAAGGATGGCTACACCTTC
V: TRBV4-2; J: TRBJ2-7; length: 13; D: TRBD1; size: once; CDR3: CASKGQDPYEQYF; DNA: TGTGCCAGCAAAGGACAGGACCCCTACGAGCAGTACTTC
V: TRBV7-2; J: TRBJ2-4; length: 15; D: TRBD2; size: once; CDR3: CASSPGGVAKNIQYF; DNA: TGTGCCAGCAGCCCCGGGGGGGTAGCCAAAAACATTCAGTACTTC
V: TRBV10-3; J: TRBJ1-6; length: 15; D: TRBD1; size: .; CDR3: CATQGQGVGNSPLHF; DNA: TGTGCCACCCAGGGACAGGGAGTAGGTAATTCACCCCTCCACTTT
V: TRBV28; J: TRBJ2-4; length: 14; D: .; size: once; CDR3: CASSTGTIKNIQYF; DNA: TGTGCCAGCAGCACCGGGACAATTAAAAACATTCAGTACTTC
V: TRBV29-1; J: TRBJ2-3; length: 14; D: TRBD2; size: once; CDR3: CSVSKAGGTDTQYF; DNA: TGCAGCGTTTCGAAGGCGGGGGGCACAGATACGCAGTATTTT
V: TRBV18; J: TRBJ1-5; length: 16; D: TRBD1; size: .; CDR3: CASSPPTGNRNQPQHF; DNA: TGTGCCAGCTCACCACCGACAGGGAATCGCAATCAGCCCCAGCATTTT
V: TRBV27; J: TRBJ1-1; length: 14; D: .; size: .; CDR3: CASSPLGGAVEAFF; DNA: TGTGCCAGCAGTCCCCTAGGGGGGGCTGTTGAAGCTTTCTTT
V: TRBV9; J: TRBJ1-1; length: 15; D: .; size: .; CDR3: CASSVAAGVNTEAFF; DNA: TGTGCCAGCAGCGTAGCTGCGGGGGTGAACACTGAAGCTTTCTTT
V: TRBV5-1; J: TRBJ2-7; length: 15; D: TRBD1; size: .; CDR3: CASSWDRAPFTEQYF; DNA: TGCGCCAGCAGCTGGGACAGGGCTCCCTTCACCGAGCAGTACTTC
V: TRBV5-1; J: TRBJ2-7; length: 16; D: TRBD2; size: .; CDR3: CASSLAGTSNSYEQYF; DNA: TGCGCCAGCAGCTTGGCCGGGACTAGCAACTCCTACGAGCAGTACTTC
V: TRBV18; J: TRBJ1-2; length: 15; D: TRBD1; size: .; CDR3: CASSSLAGTVYGYTF; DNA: TGTGCCAGCTCGTCCCTTGCCGGGACAGTCTATGGCTACACCTTC
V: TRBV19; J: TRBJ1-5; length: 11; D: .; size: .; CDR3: CASTFGASQHF; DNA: TGTGCCAGTACCTTCGGAGCATCCCAGCATTTT
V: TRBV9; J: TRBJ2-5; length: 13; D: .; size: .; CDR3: CASSVGGEETQYF; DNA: TGTGCCAGCAGCGTAGGCGGGGAGGAGACCCAGTACTTC
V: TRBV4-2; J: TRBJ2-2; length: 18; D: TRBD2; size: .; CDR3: CASSQALGLAGVTGELFF; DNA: TGTGCCAGCAGCCAAGCCTTGGGACTAGCGGGGGTGACCGGGGAGCTGTTTTTT
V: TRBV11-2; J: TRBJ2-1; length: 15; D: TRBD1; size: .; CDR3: CASSLVQGAPNEQFF; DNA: TGTGCCAGCAGCTTAGTACAGGGGGCGCCCAATGAGCAGTTCTTC
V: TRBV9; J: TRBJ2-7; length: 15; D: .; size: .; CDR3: CASSVDGRAHYEQYF; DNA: TGTGCCAGCAGCGTAGATGGCAGGGCCCACTACGAGCAGTACTTC
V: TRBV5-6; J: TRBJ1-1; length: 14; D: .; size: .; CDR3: CASRPGHPNTEAFF; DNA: TGTGCCAGCAGGCCGGGACACCCGAACACTGAAGCTTTCTTT
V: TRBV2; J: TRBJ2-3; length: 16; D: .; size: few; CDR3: CASSARGGVLTDTQYF; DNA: TGTGCCAGCAGTGCCCGCGGCGGGGTTCTCACAGATACGCAGTATTTT
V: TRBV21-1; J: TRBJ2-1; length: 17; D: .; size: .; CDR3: CASSKSRDRGPVGEQFF; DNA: TGTGCCAGCAGCAAATCCCGGGACAGGGGACCGGTAGGCGAGCAGTTCTTC
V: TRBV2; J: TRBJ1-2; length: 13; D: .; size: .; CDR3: CASSEARGGGYTF; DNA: TGTGCCAGCAGTGAAGCGCGGGGTGGCGGCTACACCTTC
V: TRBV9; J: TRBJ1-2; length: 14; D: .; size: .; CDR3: CASSVGERVYGYTF; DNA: TGTGCCAGCAGCGTAGGAGAGCGAGTCTATGGCTACACCTTC
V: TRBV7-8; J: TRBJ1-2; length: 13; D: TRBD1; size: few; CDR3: CASSRTGAGGYTF; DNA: TGTGCCAGCAGCCGGACAGGGGCGGGTGGCTACACCTTC
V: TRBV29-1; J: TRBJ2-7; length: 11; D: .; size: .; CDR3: CSVIRSYEQYF; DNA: TGCAGCGTTATCCGCTCCTACGAGCAGTACTTC
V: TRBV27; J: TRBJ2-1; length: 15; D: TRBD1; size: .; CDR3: CASSLGDRAYNEQFF; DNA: TGTGCCAGCAGTTTGGGGGACAGAGCCTACAATGAGCAGTTCTTC
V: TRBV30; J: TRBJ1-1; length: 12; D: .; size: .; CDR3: CAWSVLPGIAFF; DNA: TGTGCCTGGAGTGTATTACCGGGGATCGCTTTCTTT
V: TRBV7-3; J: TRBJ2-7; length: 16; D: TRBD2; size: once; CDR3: CASSLTPAGGPYEQYF; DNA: TGTGCCAGCAGCTTAACACCAGCGGGGGGGCCTTACGAGCAGTACTTC
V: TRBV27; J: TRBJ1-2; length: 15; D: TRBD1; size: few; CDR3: CASSLSRTGGNGYTF; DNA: TGTGCCAGCAGTTTATCCAGGACAGGGGGCAACGGCTACACCTTC
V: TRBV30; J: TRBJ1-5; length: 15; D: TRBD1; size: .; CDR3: CAWSLDRGLGQPQHF; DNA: TGTGCCTGGAGTCTGGACAGGGGGTTGGGTCAGCCCCAGCATTTT
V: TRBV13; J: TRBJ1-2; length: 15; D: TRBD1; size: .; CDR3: CASSSPGQGDYGYTF; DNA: TGTGCCAGCAGCTCACCGGGACAGGGGGATTATGGCTACACCTTC
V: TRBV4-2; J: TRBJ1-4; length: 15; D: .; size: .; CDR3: CASSQDRQGNEKLFF; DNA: TGTGCCAGCAGCCAGGATCGGCAGGGGAATGAAAAACTGTTTTTT
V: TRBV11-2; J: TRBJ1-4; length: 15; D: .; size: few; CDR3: CASSLAPPFHEKLFF; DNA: TGTGCCAGCAGCTTAGCCCCCCCATTCCATGAAAAACTGTTTTTT
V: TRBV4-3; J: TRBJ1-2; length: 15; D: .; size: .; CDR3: CASSPSLGARGGYTF; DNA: TGCGCCAGCAGCCCGTCCTTAGGGGCCAGGGGTGGCTACACCTTC
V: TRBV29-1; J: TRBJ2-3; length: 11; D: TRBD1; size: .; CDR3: CSAQGADTQYF; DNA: TGCAGCGCACAGGGGGCAGATACGCAGTATTTT
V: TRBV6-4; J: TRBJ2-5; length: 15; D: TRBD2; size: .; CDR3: CASSEGAGDRETQYF; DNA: TGTGCCAGCAGTGAAGGAGCGGGGGATAGAGAGACCCAGTACTTC
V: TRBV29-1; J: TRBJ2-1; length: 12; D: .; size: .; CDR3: CSVSQGSDEQFF; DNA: TGCAGCGTATCACAGGGCTCAGATGAGCAGTTCTTC
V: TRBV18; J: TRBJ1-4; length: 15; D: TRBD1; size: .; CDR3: CASSPVDRRNEKLFF; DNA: TGTGCCAGCTCACCTGTGGACAGGCGTAATGAAAAACTGTTTTTT
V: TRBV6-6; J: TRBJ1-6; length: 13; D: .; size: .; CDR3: CASSWPGSSPLHF; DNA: TGTGCCAGCAGTTGGCCCGGGTCCTCACCCCTCCACTTT
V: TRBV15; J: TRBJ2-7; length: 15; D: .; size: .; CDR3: CATSSQRTNSYEQYF; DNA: TGTGCCACCAGCAGCCAACGTACCAACAGCTACGAGCAGTACTTC
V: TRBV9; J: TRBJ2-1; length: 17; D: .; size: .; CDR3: CASSDSPRRGQDNEQFF; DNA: TGTGCCAGCAGCGATTCCCCCCGGCGGGGGCAAGACAATGAGCAGTTCTTC
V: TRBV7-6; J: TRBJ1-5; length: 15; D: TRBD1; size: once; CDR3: CASSPWTGPNQPQHF; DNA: TGTGCCAGCAGCCCCTGGACAGGGCCCAATCAGCCCCAGCATTTT
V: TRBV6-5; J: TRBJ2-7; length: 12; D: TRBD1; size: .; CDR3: CASRDRVYEQYF; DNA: TGTGCCAGCAGGGACAGGGTTTACGAGCAGTACTTC
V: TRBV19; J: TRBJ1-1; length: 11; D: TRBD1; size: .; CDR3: CASSVDREAFF; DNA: TGTGCCAGTAGTGTTGACAGGGAGGCTTTCTTT
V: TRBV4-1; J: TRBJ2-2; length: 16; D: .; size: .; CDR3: CASSQEGRGGTGELFF; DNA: TGCGCCAGCAGCCAAGAAGGGCGGGGTGGGACCGGGGAGCTGTTTTTT
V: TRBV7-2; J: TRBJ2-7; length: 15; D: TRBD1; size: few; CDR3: CASSLGTGTAYEQYF; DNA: TGTGCCAGCAGCTTAGGGACAGGGACAGCTTACGAGCAGTACTTC
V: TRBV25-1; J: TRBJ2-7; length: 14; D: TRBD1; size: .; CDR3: CASSEPGTGYEQYF; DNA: TGTGCCAGCAGTGAGCCCGGGACAGGCTACGAGCAGTACTTC
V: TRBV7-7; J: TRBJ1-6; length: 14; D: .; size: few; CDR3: CASSLVGEQSPLHF; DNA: TGTGCTAGCAGCTTAGTGGGCGAGCAATCACCCCTCCACTTT
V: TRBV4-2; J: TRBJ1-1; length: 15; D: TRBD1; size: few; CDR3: CASSQEGTVNTEAFF; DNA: TGTGCCAGCAGCCAAGAAGGGACAGTGAACACTGAAGCTTTCTTT
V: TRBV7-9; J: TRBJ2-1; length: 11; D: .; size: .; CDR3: CSSSLYNEQFF; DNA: TGTTCCAGCAGCCTGTACAATGAGCAGTTCTTC
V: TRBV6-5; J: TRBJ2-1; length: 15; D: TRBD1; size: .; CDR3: CASSGGTGRIDEQFF; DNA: TGTGCCAGCAGTGGGGGGACAGGGCGCATCGATGAGCAGTTCTTC
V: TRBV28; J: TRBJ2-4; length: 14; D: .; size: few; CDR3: CASGIGVAKNIQYF; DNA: TGTGCCAGCGGCATAGGAGTAGCCAAAAACATTCAGTACTTC
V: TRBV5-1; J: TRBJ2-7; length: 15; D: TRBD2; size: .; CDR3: CASSLVAGGSYEQYF; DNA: TGCGCCAGCAGCTTGGTTGCGGGGGGCTCCTACGAGCAGTACTTC